The rows below give T cell receptor beta chains drawn from one sample of a study of T-cell memory formation after mild COVID-19. TCRdb independently ran MiXCR on the 5' RACE reads; one entry per CDR3 protein. Of 550,000 to 700,000 distinct CDR3 sequences listed, roughly 17% are singletons. Source material: PBMCs or a T cell subset sorted from them (not recorded which). These TCRs come from an adult woman who had mild COVID-19 (a few samples of this study predate the infection). Cell type and time point are not known. CDR3s include the opening cysteine and the closing phenylalanine or tryptophan. The D gene is left open where the match is weak. The listing skips clone size in some rows; elsewhere it reads once, few, many or a size class.

>TRBD1|few|TRBJ1-3|TRBV10-3
TGTGCCACTCACCCCGGGACAGGTCGCTCTGGAAACACCATATATTTT
CATHPGTGRSGNTIYF
>NA|NA|TRBJ2-3|TRBV20-1
TGCAGTGCTAGTGGGCACTCTAGCACAGATACGCAGTATTTT
CSASGHSSTDTQYF
>NA|NA|TRBJ1-2|TRBV12-3/TRBV12-4
TGTGCCAGCAGTTTATGGCAGACTAACTATGGCTACACCTTC
CASSLWQTNYGYTF
>TRBD1|NA|TRBJ1-1|TRBV29-1
TGCAGCGAGATACGCCTTACAGGGGGGAGCACTGAAGCTTTCTTT
CSEIRLTGGSTEAFF
>TRBD2|few|TRBJ2-1|TRBV19
TGTGCCAGTAGTATAGATTCGGGACTAGCGGGAAGGAATGAGCAGTTCTTC
CASSIDSGLAGRNEQFF
>TRBD2|NA|TRBJ2-1|TRBV24-1
TGTGCCACCAGTGAACCGGGACTAGCGGGAGGTGAGCAGTTCTTC
CATSEPGLAGGEQFF
>NA|NA|TRBJ2-1|TRBV11-3
TGTGCCAGCAGCTTAGTCTCCGTGGGGAATGAGCAGTTCTTC
CASSLVSVGNEQFF
>NA|few|TRBJ1-6|TRBV20-1
TGCAGTGCGGGCAACACAGCCTCACCCCTCCACTTT
CSAGNTASPLHF
>NA|NA|TRBJ2-3|TRBV29-1
TGCAGCGCCTGGAAAAGGGGATTAGCGACAGATACGCAGTATTTT
CSAWKRGLATDTQYF
>NA|NA|TRBJ2-7|TRBV9
TGTGCCAGCAGCGCAAATCCCGGGGACACTGTAGCGTCCTACGAGCAGTACTTC
CASSANPGDTVASYEQYF
>NA|few|TRBJ1-1|TRBV30
TGTGCCTGGAGTCAGCTAAGGGGAACTGAAGCTTTCTTT
CAWSQLRGTEAFF